The TCR beta chain under discussion was sequenced for a study of CD8+ T cells in alopecia areata (dated 2018 in TCRdb). Concerning the study at large: The treated patients took part in an open-label pilot trial in which moderate-to-severe alopecia areata was treated with oral tofacitinib at 5 to 10 mg twice daily. The study used high-throughput TCRbeta sequencing to examine T cell clonal expansion in alopecia areata, in both the C3H/HeJ mouse model and human patients. The RNA source kit depended on sample type: the PAXgene miRNA kit for fixed scalp, the miRNeasy kit for PBMCs, and the RNeasy kit for mouse skin. Scalp tissue and sorted CD4+ and CD8+ peripheral blood T cells from patchy and totalis/universalis alopecia areata patients and from healthy controls were covered by human TCRbeta sequencing. Scalp clonality was compared across normal scalp (n=4), patchy alopecia areata scalp (n=8), and alopecia totalis/universalis scalp (n=8). Patients on tofacitinib were biopsied at baseline and after 4 and 24 weeks of treatment, and several of the patients also had a later scalp biopsy. Tofacitinib was administered for 6 to 18 months, and 6 months of follow-up off drug were then conducted to assess delayed response and recurrence. TCRbeta CDR3 regions were amplified by immunoSEQ multiplex PCR using 35 Vbeta forward and 13 Jbeta reverse primers. On the study overall, not on this receptor specifically: Lesional scalp, especially in alopecia totalis/universalis, showed higher clonality and more expanded CD8+ clones than normal scalp, suggesting antigenic drive. Scalp TCR repertoire analysis is complicated because resident alphabeta T cells in normal human skin are also sequenced, whereas mouse skin is dominated by gammadelta T cells. Shared TCR sequences between patients were less evident than in mice, which may be partly attributable to HLA diversity in the patient population.

The germline V gene specifies SNHLY as CDR1 and FYNNEI as CDR2. V loses 6 bases, J loses 4 bases, and the germline ends lie 9 bases apart. The CDR3 starts with the cysteine, ends with the phenylalanine, and has 12 residues. CDR3 DNA only is kept here, 36 bases in frame from base 1. Comment on this clone: There is no known antigen for this receptor. Base qualities are missing; no much larger clone stands one base away.

The time point label for this specimen denotes: baseline before oral tofacitinib. From alopecia areata patients, peripheral blood was collected along with lesional scalp punch biopsies. Human scalp biopsies were fixed immediately in PAXgene tissue containers. Library generation was performed with the immunoSEQ multiplex PCR assay. RNA was extracted from all samples and reverse transcribed into cDNA as template for TCR sequencing. SuperScript III was used for first-strand cDNA synthesis, primed with a 2:1 mix of oligo-dT and random hexamers. A synthetic immune receptor repertoire was used to measure amplification bias, and any remaining bias was corrected computationally. Per the original workflow: Raw reads were preprocessed to remove errors, and CDR3 was defined by IMGT conventions from the conserved cysteine to phenylalanine. Clonality was computed as 1 minus the Shannon entropy, with the entropy normalized by log2 of the number of productive unique TCRs. CD4 or CD8 identity of scalp clones was inferred by cross-referencing scalp TCRbeta sequences with sorted blood CD4 and CD8 repertoires. Not all clones reach the TCRdb copy of this immuneACCESS table, which keeps in-frame sequences only. Checked studies attribute under half of the gap to unresolved V genes and leave the rest unexplained. D and trimming were read from the DNA, whereas the V and J calls and clone size are those reported in that table. Counted in this sample were some 10,000 clones; around 59% of them appeared once. About 8.5% of the sample is taken by the ten largest.

The sample here was skin, taken at week 0. The receptor chain draws on TRBV2 and TRBJ2-5, with TRBD2 perhaps the D gene, on 5 matching bases. The TCR was taken from a human donor with alopecia areata. The CDR3 corresponds to CASSVRGETQYF. The DNA sequence is given as TGTGCCAGCAGCGTCCGGGGAGAGACCCAGTACTTC. When the CDR3 is completed using the reference TRBV2 and TRBJ2-5 genes on either side, the full variable domain is EPEVTQTPSHQVTQMGQEVILRCVPISNHLYFYWYRQILGQKVEFLVSFYNNEISEKSEIFDDQFSVERPDGSNFTLKIRSTKLEDSAMYFCASSVRGETQYFGPGTRLLVL.